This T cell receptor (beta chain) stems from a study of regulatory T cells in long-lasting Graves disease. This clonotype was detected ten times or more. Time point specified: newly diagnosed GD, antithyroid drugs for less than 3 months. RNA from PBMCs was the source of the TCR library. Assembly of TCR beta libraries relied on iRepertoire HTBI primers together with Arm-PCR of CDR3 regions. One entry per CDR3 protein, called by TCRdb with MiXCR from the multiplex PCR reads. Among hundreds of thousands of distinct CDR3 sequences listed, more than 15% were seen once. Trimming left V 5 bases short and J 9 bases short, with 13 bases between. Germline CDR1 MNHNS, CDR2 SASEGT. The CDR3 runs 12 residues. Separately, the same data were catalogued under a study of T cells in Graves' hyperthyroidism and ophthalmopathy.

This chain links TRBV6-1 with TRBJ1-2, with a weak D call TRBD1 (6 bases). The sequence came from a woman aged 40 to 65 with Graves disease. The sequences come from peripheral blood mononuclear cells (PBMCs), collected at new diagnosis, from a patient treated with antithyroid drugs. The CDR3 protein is CASSRQDLSYTF. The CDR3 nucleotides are TGTGCCAGCAGTCGACAGGACCTGAGCTACACCTTC.